This section outlines one T cell receptor (beta chain) sequence together with its context. TCRdb's copy holds only in-frame clones and misses some; the assay was immunoSEQ multiplex PCR. The sample gives some 760,000 clones, 80% to 90% of which show up once; under 0.012% is in the top ten. The sample belongs to a study of shared T cell receptors in the human thymus. A further study also used this sample, focusing on human thymus T cells.

Sequenced material: thymocytes. The sequence was collected from a girl under three years old with a congenital heart defect.

CDR3 in DNA: TGTGCCAGCAAGACCACAGGGTCACAAGAGACCCAGTACTTC. Residues: CASKTTGSQETQYF. The chain employs TRBV27 and TRBJ2-5; possibly TRBD1 for D (6 bases). Trimming removed 7 bases from V and 2 bases from J, with 14 bases in between. CDR3 length: 14 amino acids. The germline V gene has CDR1 MNHEY and CDR2 SMNVEV (reference sequence).